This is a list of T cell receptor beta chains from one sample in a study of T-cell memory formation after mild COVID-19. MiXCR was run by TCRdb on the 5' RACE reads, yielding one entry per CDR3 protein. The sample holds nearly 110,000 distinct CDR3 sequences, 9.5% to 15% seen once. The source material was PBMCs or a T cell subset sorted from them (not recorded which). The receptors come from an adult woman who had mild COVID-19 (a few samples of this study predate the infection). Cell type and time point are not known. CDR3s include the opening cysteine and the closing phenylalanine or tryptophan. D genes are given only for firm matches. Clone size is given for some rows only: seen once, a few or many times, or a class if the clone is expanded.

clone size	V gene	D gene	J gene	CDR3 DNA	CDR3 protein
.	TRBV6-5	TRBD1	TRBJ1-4	TGTGCCAGCAGTTACTCAGGATTTAATACAGGGGCAGGGAATGAAAAACTGTTTTTT	CASSYSGFNTGAGNEKLFF
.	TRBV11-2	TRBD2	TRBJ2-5	TGTGCCAGCACCGGACTAGCCGGCGGGGAGACCCAGTACTTC	CASTGLAGGETQYF
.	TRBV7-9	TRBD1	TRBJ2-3	TGTGCCAGCTTCCAAGCCGGGACAGAAGCTTCTACGCAGTATTTT	CASFQAGTEASTQYF
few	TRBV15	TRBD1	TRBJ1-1	TGTGCCACCAGCGACAGGGGAAACACTGAAGCTTTCTTT	CATSDRGNTEAFF
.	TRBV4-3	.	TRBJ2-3	TGCGCCAGCAGCCAAGAACAGGCGCGGAGACATACGCAGTATTTT	CASSQEQARRHTQYF
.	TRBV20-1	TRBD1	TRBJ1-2	TGCAGTGCTTCAACAGGGGGTGGTGGCTACACCTTC	CSASTGGGGYTF
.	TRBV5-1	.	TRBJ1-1	TGCGCCAGCAGCTTGGAGAAACAGCTTGAAGCTTTCTTT	CASSLEKQLEAFF
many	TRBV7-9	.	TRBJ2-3	TGTGCCATCACACCGCTAGCAGACAGCACAGATACGCAGTATTTT	CAITPLADSTDTQYF
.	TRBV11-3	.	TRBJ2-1	TGTGCCAGCAGCTTCTCTGAGGATAGAGCCGGCCTCGAGCAGTTCTTC	CASSFSEDRAGLEQFF
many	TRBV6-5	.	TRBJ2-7	TGTGCCAGCAGTTACTCCCGGGCGGGCGAGCAGTACTTC	CASSYSRAGEQYF
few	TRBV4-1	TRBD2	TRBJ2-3	TGCGCCAGCAGCCAAGGGACTAGCGGGGGCACAGATACGCAGTATTTT	CASSQGTSGGTDTQYF